This TCR beta chain was found in a study of shared clonotypes between healthy human individuals. Whole-study findings and limits: The donor pool, a small one, limited the genetic and exposure-history diversity represented. It was anticipated that sequencing depth would influence how many clonotypes donors shared. The generation probabilities recorded for non-shared clonotypes fell below those of clonotypes shared by all four donors.

V lost 3 bases to trimming and J lost 0 bases, with 17 bases between them. The CDR3 has 17 residues. Looked up from germline, CDR1 is SEHNR and CDR2 is FQNEAQ (reference sequence). Points on this clone: Antigen: not known.

The data were produced by immunoSEQ multiplex PCR, yet TCRdb's version contains in-frame clones alone and is incomplete. The sample consists of about 1.9 million clones, over 85% of them appearing once. Naive CD8 cells lacked CD45RO, underwent positive selection for CCR7 and left out terminally differentiated effector memory CD45RA+ cells. Donors comprised only Caucasian adults living in Nashville, Tennessee. What was sequenced was naive CD8+ T cells from PBMCs. The chain couples TRBV7-9 to TRBJ1-2; unclear D gene. This clonotype originated in a man aged 18 to 30 in good health. Some clones in this sample may be carry-over from other donors' samples. In nucleotides, the CDR3 is TGTGCCAGCAGCTTCCCTCCAGTAACAAAGACTAACTATGGCTACACCTTC. It codes for CASSFPPVTKTNYGYTF.